The next 15 T cell receptor beta chains were all read from a single sample in a study of shared clonotypes between healthy human individuals. Terminally differentiated effector memory CD45RA+ cells were excluded by CCR7 positive selection of CD45RO-negative cells. Some clones are missing from TCRdb's copy, which holds only in-frame ones; the method was immunoSEQ multiplex PCR. The data contain under 2,000,000 clones, over 85% of them seen just once; the ten biggest clones take up around 1.2%. The specimen was naive CD8+ T cells sorted from blood. The receptors were sampled from a man aged 18 to 30 in good health.

The genes are TRBV7-2 and TRBJ2-1; 10 nucleotides align to TRBD2. Losses at the gene ends were 0 bases for V and 10 bases for J; bases not matched to a gene: 3. CDR3 length: 14 residues. The germline V gene has CDR1 SGHTA and CDR2 FQGNSA. Written as DNA, the CDR3 is TGTGCCAGCAGCTTAGCGCTAGCGGGAGTCGAGCAGTTCTTC. This encodes CASSLALAGVEQFF.

V usage is TRBV7-9 and J usage is TRBJ2-1; 8 nucleotides agree with TRBD2. Trimming took 6 bases from V and 7 from J; bases not matched to a gene: 14. This CDR3 contains 16 residues. The V gene's germline CDR1 is SEHNR and CDR2 FQNEAQ (reference sequence). The CDR3 loop is CASSFGLAEGYNEQFF. The DNA of the CDR3 is TGTGCCAGCAGTTTTGGACTAGCAGAAGGGTATAATGAGCAGTTCTTC.

The genes are TRBV4-1 and TRBJ2-7; 9 nucleotides agree with TRBD2. Germline values: CDR1 MGHRA, CDR2 YSYEKL. The trim removed 1 base at V and 3 bases at J, leaving 7 bases unmatched. This CDR3 has 16 residues. The CDR3 region has the DNA TGCGCCAGCAGCCAAGCTAGTTTTAGCGGGGGCTACGAGCAGTACTTC. Its translation: CASSQASFSGGYEQYF.

V and J are TRBV6-6 and TRBJ2-7, with D tentatively TRBD2 (5 bases). The CDR3 runs 13 residues. Germline CDR1 MNHNY, CDR2 SVGAGI (reference sequence). Trimming took off 2 bases at V and 2 bases at J, with 7 bases between the two ends. CDR3 amino acids: CASSYEGAYEQYF. CDR3 nucleotide sequence: TGTGCCAGCAGTTACGAGGGAGCCTACGAGCAGTACTTC.

The rearrangement uses TRBV7-9 and TRBJ2-1, with TRBD2 matching over 13 bases. After removal of 4 bases from V and 8 bases from J, the junction contained 5 bases not matched to a gene. CDR1 and CDR2 from the germline V gene are SEHNR and FQNEAQ (reference sequence). The CDR3 has 15 residues. The DNA of the CDR3 is TGTGCCAGCAGCTACGCGGGACTAGCGGGGCATGAGCAGTTCTTC. As protein: CASSYAGLAGHEQFF.

The chain combines TRBV6-5 with TRBJ1-2; D is possibly TRBD1 (5 bases). The CDR3 runs 15 residues. Germline V gene sequence: CDR1 MNHEY, CDR2 SVGAGI. V gave up 6 bases and J gave up 4 bases, with 18 bases separating them. CDR3 sequence: CASSYLPQGGYGYTF. The CDR3 coding sequence is TGTGCCAGCAGCTACCTACCGCAGGGTGGCTATGGCTACACCTTC.

The V call is TRBV7-9, the J call TRBJ2-7; 8 bases fit TRBD1. Germline V gives CDR1 SEHNR, CDR2 FQNEAQ (reference sequence). CDR3 length: 15 residues. V lost 10 bases to trimming and J lost 3 bases; unmatched junction nucleotides: 14. CDR3: CATTGPGQVNYEQYF. The CDR3 region has the DNA TGTGCCACCACTGGCCCGGGACAGGTCAACTACGAGCAGTACTTC.

In its sample, this clone was seen once. The chain employs TRBV9 and TRBJ1-1; D not resolved. V shed 4 bases and J shed 6 bases, with 16 bases lying between them. This CDR3 has 14 residues. In germline, CDR1 is SGDLS, CDR2 YYNGEE. The CDR3 DNA follows: TGTGCCAGCAGCCGAAGCGGTACTTTTCCTGAAGCTTTCTTT. It specifies CASSRSGTFPEAFF. The complete variable domain, with remaining parts taken from reference TRBV9 and TRBJ1-1, reads DSGVTQTPKHLITATGQRVTLRCSPRSGDLSVYWYQQSLDQGLQFLIQYYNGEERAKGNILERFSAQQFPDLHSELNLSSLELGDSALYFCASSRSGTFPEAFFGQGTRLTVV.

Only one count was recorded for this clone. This chain uses TRBV5-1 with TRBJ2-7; D remains ambiguous. Trimming pared 1 base from V and 2 bases from J, leaving 7 bases between. The CDR3 runs 13 residues. Germline lookup yields CDR1 SGHRS and CDR2 YFSETQ. CDR3 nucleotide sequence: TGCGCCAGCAGCTTGAGCACAACCTACGAGCAGTACTTC. Protein product: CASSLSTTYEQYF.

The rearrangement joins TRBV30 to TRBJ2-4, with D possibly matching TRBD2 (7 bases). The CDR3 runs to 16 residues. The germline gives CDR1 GTSNPN, CDR2 SVGIG (reference sequence). The V end lost 0 bases, the J end lost 8 bases, and 20 bases lay between the germline ends. For the CDR3, the DNA is TGTGCCTGGAGTGTAGGGAGGGACATCGCGAGGGACATTCAGTACTTC. Its protein product is CAWSVGRDIARDIQYF.

The genes are TRBV23-1 and TRBJ1-1; possible D gene TRBD1, 5 bases. TRBV23-1 is reported as an ORF; its role is uncertain. The CDR3 has 15 residues. V was clipped by 4 bases and J by 7 bases, with 19 bases between them. The CDR3 region has the DNA TGCGCCAGCAGTCTCGACTCTTGGACAAGCATTGAAGCTTTCTTT. It encodes CASSLDSWTSIEAFF.

The chain combines TRBV11-2 with TRBJ2-1; no reliable D call. Trimming left V 5 bases short and J 8 bases short, with 13 bases between. Germline CDR1 and CDR2: SGHAT and FQNNGV. CDR3 length equals 13 residues. The CDR3 coding sequence is TGTGCCAGCAGCACTTCTACAGAGGATGAGCAGTTCTTC. Translation: CASSTSTEDEQFF.

The chain links TRBV28 to TRBJ1-2, with TRBD1 matching 9 bases. This CDR3 contains 12 residues. V lost 10 bases to trimming and J lost 8 bases; unmatched junction nucleotides: 8. In germline, CDR1 is MDHEN, CDR2 SYDVKM. CDR3 coding DNA: TGTGCCACACGACAGGGGGTGTGGGGCTACACCTTC. It translates to CATRQGVWGYTF.

The chain has TRBV4-1 and TRBJ2-3; D is unclear. V was trimmed by 2 bases and J by 2 bases, leaving 14 bases between them. The CDR3 has 16 residues. Germline V gene sequence: CDR1 MGHRA, CDR2 YSYEKL. The DNA for the CDR3 is TGCGCCAGCAGCCAAAATTCGGCGCTAATCACAGATACGCAGTATTTT. This codes for CASSQNSALITDTQYF.

The chain joins TRBV10-2 to TRBJ1-1, with TRBD1 matching over 10 bases. With V trimmed by 8 bases and J by 4 bases, 7 bases remained unmatched. Germline lookup yields CDR1 WSHSY and CDR2 SAAADI. There are 14 residues in the CDR3. Here the CDR3 reads CASVTGTGVTEAFF. The DNA of the CDR3 is TGCGCCAGCGTGACAGGGACAGGGGTCACTGAAGCTTTCTTT.